This TCR beta chain is drawn from a study of early T cells in non-severe SARS-CoV-2 infection. Study in general: The chains were unpaired, and the sequenced material was bulk RNA from unsorted whole blood.

Individual cDNA molecules received unique molecular identifiers. TCRdb analysed the 5' RACE reads with MiXCR anew, one entry per CDR3 protein. The sample records 80,000 to 100,000 distinct CDR3 sequences, about 12% being singletons. About this clonotype: Its antigen is as yet unknown.

V gave up 8 bases and J gave up 5 bases; unmatched junction bases: 9. Germline V gene sequence: CDR1 KGHSH, CDR2 LQKENI. The CDR3 runs to 15 residues. Findings of the study overall: Anti-spike CD8 responses were favored by VDJdb matching, which missed private and CD4 specificities.

The sample comprised whole blood. The chain employs TRBV18 and TRBJ2-1, with TRBD2 matching over 10 bases. The receptor was isolated from an adult who was a healthcare worker with PCR-confirmed SARS-CoV-2 infection or an uninfected control (not recorded which). The CDR3 bases are TGTGCCAGCGCCCCAGGTACTAGCGGGGACAATGAGCAGTTCTTC. It yields the protein CASAPGTSGDNEQFF.